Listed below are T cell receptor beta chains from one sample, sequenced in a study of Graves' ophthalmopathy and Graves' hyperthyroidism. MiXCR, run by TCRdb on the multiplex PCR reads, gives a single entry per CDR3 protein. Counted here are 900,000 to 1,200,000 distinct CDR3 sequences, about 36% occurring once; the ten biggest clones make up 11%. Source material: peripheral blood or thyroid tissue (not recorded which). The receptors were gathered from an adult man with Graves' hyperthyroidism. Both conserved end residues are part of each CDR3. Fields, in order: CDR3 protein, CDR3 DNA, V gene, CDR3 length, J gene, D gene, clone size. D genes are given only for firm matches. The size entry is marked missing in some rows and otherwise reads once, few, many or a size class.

CSAARGQLFF | TGCAGTGCTGCCAGGGGGCAACTGTTTTTT | TRBV20-1 | 10 | TRBJ1-4 | TRBD1 | .
CASSSPWAQAFYEQYF | TGTGCCAGCAGTTCCCCCTGGGCACAGGCTTTCTACGAGCAGTACTTC | TRBV6-2/TRBV6-3 | 16 | TRBJ2-7 | . | .
CASSLGSGYEQYF | TGTGCCAGCAGCTTAGGCTCTGGATACGAGCAGTACTTC | TRBV7-9 | 13 | TRBJ2-7 | . | many
CASSLGNRGHNSGANVLTF | TGTGCCAGCAGCCTGGGCAACAGGGGGCACAACTCTGGGGCCAACGTCCTGACTTTC | TRBV7-2 | 19 | TRBJ2-6 | TRBD1 | once
CASSAQGANTGELFF | TGTGCCAGCAGCGCGCAGGGGGCGAACACCGGGGAGCTGTTTTTT | TRBV9 | 15 | TRBJ2-2 | TRBD1 | many
CATEGRAGELFF | TGTGCCACCGAGGGGCGAGCCGGGGAGCTGTTTTTT | TRBV25-1 | 12 | TRBJ2-2 | . | .
CASSDSGTPQHF | TGTGCCAGCAGCGATTCCGGGACGCCCCAGCATTTT | TRBV7-2 | 12 | TRBJ1-5 | . | .
CASSAGTGGNTF | TGTGCCAGCAGCGCCGGGACAGGGGGTAACACCTTC | TRBV7-9 | 12 | TRBJ1-2 | TRBD1 | once
CASVDGTGQYGYTF | TGTGCCAGCGTGGACGGGACAGGGCAATATGGCTACACCTTC | TRBV25-1 | 14 | TRBJ1-2 | TRBD1 | .
CASRPQASNEQYF | TGTGCCAGCAGACCTCAGGCTTCCAACGAGCAGTACTTC | TRBV9 | 13 | TRBJ2-7 | . | few
CASRMLGQGWDEQYF | TGTGCCAGCAGAATGCTGGGACAGGGGTGGGACGAGCAGTACTTC | TRBV7-9 | 15 | TRBJ2-7 | TRBD1 | .
CASRRTSGDSYEQYF | TGTGCCAGTAGAAGGACTAGCGGCGACTCCTACGAGCAGTACTTC | TRBV19 | 15 | TRBJ2-7 | TRBD2 | many
CATSRDRRGTNGYTF | TGTGCCACCAGCAGAGATCGCAGAGGGACAAATGGCTACACCTTC | TRBV15 | 15 | TRBJ1-2 | . | many
CSARDPQAGGVETQYF | TGCAGTGCTAGAGATCCCCAAGCGGGGGGCGTGGAGACCCAGTACTTC | TRBV20-1 | 16 | TRBJ2-5 | TRBD2 | .
CASSRDRGWGPLHF | TGTGCCAGCAGCCGGGACAGGGGATGGGGACCCCTCCACTTT | TRBV5-8 | 14 | TRBJ1-6 | TRBD1 | many
CASSLAGVTGELFF | TGCGCCAGCAGCTTGGCGGGCGTCACCGGGGAGCTGTTTTTT | TRBV5-1 | 14 | TRBJ2-2 | . | many
CSVGNDRVETQYF | TGCAGCGTCGGGAACGATCGAGTAGAGACCCAGTACTTC | TRBV29-1 | 13 | TRBJ2-5 | . | .
CASSQELQGLSGYTF | TGCGCCAGCAGCCAGGAACTGCAGGGTTTGTCTGGCTACACCTTC | TRBV4-3 | 15 | TRBJ1-2 | . | .
CATTSGKTVYGYTF | TGTGCCACGACTAGCGGGAAGACGGTCTATGGCTACACCTTC | TRBV10-3 | 14 | TRBJ1-2 | . | .
CASSYFGGHQPQHF | TGTGCCAGCAGTTACTTTGGGGGTCATCAGCCCCAGCATTTT | TRBV24-1 | 14 | TRBJ1-5 | . | .
CSVEVGGLYGYTF | TGCAGCGTTGAAGTGGGCGGACTCTATGGCTACACCTTC | TRBV29-1 | 13 | TRBJ1-2 | . | .
CATSRPGAGEGANVLTF | TGTGCCACCAGCAGACCCGGAGCGGGAGAAGGGGCCAACGTCCTGACTTTC | TRBV15 | 17 | TRBJ2-6 | TRBD2 | many
CSARVDSGIETQYF | TGCAGTGCTAGAGTGGATAGTGGGATCGAGACCCAGTACTTC | TRBV20-1 | 14 | TRBJ2-5 | . | once
CASSLAGHTPSEKLFF | TGCGCCAGCAGCTTGGCGGGACACACACCCTCTGAAAAACTGTTTTTT | TRBV5-1 | 16 | TRBJ1-4 | . | .
CASRVGQGNTEAFF | TGTGCCAGCAGGGTCGGACAGGGGAACACTGAAGCTTTCTTT | TRBV15 | 14 | TRBJ1-1 | TRBD1 | few
CASSLKTENEKLFF | TGTGCCAGCAGCCTCAAAACAGAAAATGAAAAACTGTTTTTT | TRBV12-3/TRBV12-4 | 14 | TRBJ1-4 | . | many
CASSLARGVAEKLFF | TGTGCCAGCAGCTTAGCGAGGGGAGTTGCGGAAAAACTGTTTTTT | TRBV7-8 | 15 | TRBJ1-4 | . | .
CASSQGPPGCNEQFF | TGTGCCAGCAGTCAGGGACCACCGGGCTGCAATGAGCAGTTCTTC | TRBV2 | 15 | TRBJ2-1 | . | .
CASSADRGSGYTF | TGTGCCAGCAGCGCAGACAGGGGGTCTGGCTACACCTTC | TRBV7-9 | 13 | TRBJ1-2 | TRBD1 | .
CASSLEAGEGYEQYF | TGCGCCAGCAGCTTGGAAGCGGGAGAGGGCTACGAGCAGTACTTC | TRBV5-1 | 15 | TRBJ2-7 | TRBD2 | .
CSVEVATYGYTF | TGCAGCGTTGAGGTCGCGACCTATGGCTACACCTTC | TRBV29-1 | 12 | TRBJ1-2 | . | many
CASSFWGPRTEAFF | TGTGCCAGCAGCTTTTGGGGGCCACGCACTGAAGCTTTCTTT | TRBV11-2 | 14 | TRBJ1-1 | . | many
CASSIRVEAFF | TGTGCCAGTAGTATCAGAGTTGAAGCTTTCTTT | TRBV19 | 11 | TRBJ1-1 | . | many
CAISVPGNTIYF | TGTGCCATCAGTGTTCCAGGAAACACCATATATTTT | TRBV10-3 | 12 | TRBJ1-3 | . | many
CASSPHSGAEETQYF | TGTGCCAGCAGCCCCCACTCCGGAGCGGAAGAGACCCAGTACTTC | TRBV7-9 | 15 | TRBJ2-5 | . | many
CASNAPTSGTWGSGANVLTF | TGTGCCAGCAACGCACCCACTAGCGGGACTTGGGGTTCTGGGGCCAACGTCCTGACTTTC | TRBV12-3/TRBV12-4 | 20 | TRBJ2-6 | TRBD2 | few
CASSASTGGIEKLFF | TGCGCCAGCAGCGCAAGCACAGGGGGCATTGAAAAACTGTTTTTT | TRBV5-1 | 15 | TRBJ1-4 | TRBD1 | .
CSVEWDRGPDTQYF | TGCAGCGTTGAGTGGGACAGGGGTCCAGATACGCAGTATTTT | TRBV29-1 | 14 | TRBJ2-3 | TRBD1 | once
CSVDWNTGELFF | TGCAGCGTTGACTGGAACACCGGGGAGCTGTTTTTT | TRBV29-1 | 12 | TRBJ2-2 | . | many
CARTGGASGNTIYF | TGTGCCAGGACAGGGGGCGCGAGTGGAAACACCATATATTTT | TRBV25-1 | 14 | TRBJ1-3 | TRBD1 | .
CASSQDPRTGFNYGYTF | TGTGCCAGCAGCCAAGACCCTCGCACAGGGTTTAACTATGGCTACACCTTC | TRBV11-2 | 17 | TRBJ1-2 | . | .
CSARDPFGRERRSPLHF | TGCAGTGCTAGAGACCCTTTTGGGAGGGAGAGGCGCTCACCCCTCCACTTT | TRBV20-1 | 17 | TRBJ1-6 | . | .
CASFGRAMETQYF | TGTGCCAGCTTCGGCAGGGCTATGGAGACCCAGTACTTC | TRBV2 | 13 | TRBJ2-5 | . | many
CASSRDRALDSPLHF | TGTGCCAGCAGCCGGGACAGGGCGTTGGATTCACCCCTCCACTTT | TRBV5-6 | 15 | TRBJ1-6 | TRBD1 | .
CASSTQGAEAFF | TGTGCCAGCTCGACACAGGGCGCTGAAGCTTTCTTT | TRBV7-4 | 12 | TRBJ1-1 | . | few
CASSVSHRSYEQYF | TGTGCCAGCAGCGTCTCACACAGGTCCTACGAGCAGTACTTC | TRBV9 | 14 | TRBJ2-7 | . | .
CASSMDRVGSEKLFF | TGTGCCAGCAGCATGGACAGGGTGGGAAGCGAAAAACTGTTTTTT | TRBV2 | 15 | TRBJ1-4 | TRBD1 | .
CSAGGETGYEQYF | TGCAGTGCTGGGGGGGAGACGGGTTACGAGCAGTACTTC | TRBV20-1 | 13 | TRBJ2-7 | TRBD2 | many
CSVLGTGLLTF | TGCAGCGTTTTGGGGACAGGGCTTCTCACCTTC | TRBV29-1 | 11 | TRBJ1-2 | TRBD1 | many
CASSEDLANDEQFF | TGTGCCAGCAGTGAAGATCTAGCGAACGATGAGCAGTTCTTC | TRBV2 | 14 | TRBJ2-1 | . | few
CASSLLGQLQETQYF | TGTGCCAGCAGTTTATTGGGGCAACTCCAAGAGACCCAGTACTTC | TRBV28 | 15 | TRBJ2-5 | . | .
CASSQTHYEQYF | TGCGCCAGCTCTCAGACACACTACGAGCAGTACTTC | TRBV10-1 | 12 | TRBJ2-7 | . | many
CASSLAGDSIGSYTF | TGTGCCAGCAGCTTAGCGGGGGACAGTATTGGTTCGTACACCTTC | TRBV7-9 | 15 | TRBJ1-2 | TRBD1 | many